This TCR beta chain was found in a study of cytomegalovirus exposure and HLA in healthy donors. Study outcomes and limitations: Analysis performed later found 16,000 or so TCR beta sequences associated with HLA alleles at 0.05 false discovery rate. The authors confirmed in vitro that three CMV-associated chains were specific for CMV antigens. In a later analysis, a missense DCLRE1C variant was linked to TCR beta V- and J-gene trimming.

As to this clone: Its antigen is not identified.

Trimming took off 5 bases at V and 2 bases at J, with 8 bases between the two ends. Looked up from germline, CDR1 is SEHNR and CDR2 is FQNEAQ (reference sequence). This CDR3 has 13 residues. PCR was performed using 60 Vbeta and 13 Jbeta primers. Here immunoSEQ multiplex PCR was the method, and the copy in TCRdb shows in-frame clones only, minus some. Seen in this sample are about 200,000 clones; the ten most common clones hold roughly 0.7%. This TCR derives from a boy between 10 and 17 years old in good health and CMV-seronegative. This sequence joins TRBV7-9 and TRBJ2-3; TRBD1 might be the D (5 bases). Sequencing was performed on PBMCs. This CDR3 reads CASSAGLTDTQYF. The CDR3, as DNA: TGTGCCAGCAGCGCAGGGCTCACAGATACGCAGTATTTT.